This TCR beta chain was identified in a study of T cells in Graves' hyperthyroidism and ophthalmopathy. Template material for amplifying TCR beta CDR3 regions consisted of RNA transcripts. First-round RT-PCR targeting the TCR CDR3 was performed with the HTBI primer set. TCRdb itself ran the multiplex PCR reads through MiXCR, one entry per CDR3 protein. The sample has 500,000 to 600,000 distinct CDR3 sequences, just over 45% seen once. No ophthalmopathy progression within 18 months constituted stable Graves' hyperthyroidism. Study-wide results and caveats: Stable hyperthyroidism and ophthalmopathy were separated using 13 V-J signatures. Blood also contained most expanded thyroid clonotypes above 0.001.

The length of the CDR3 is 14 residues. The germline gives CDR1 SQVTM, CDR2 ANQGSEA. V lost 8 bases to trimming and J lost 3 bases, with 20 bases between them. Details on this clonotype: Antigen: not known.

This rearrangement joins TRBV29-1 to TRBJ2-7; a possible D gene is TRBD2 (5 bases). The sample was peripheral blood or thyroid tissue (not recorded which). This receptor was identified in a woman between 18 and 29 years old with Graves' hyperthyroidism. CDR3 coding DNA: TGCAGCCAAGATAGATCTAGCCCCGGCTACGAGCAGTACTTC. Protein: CSQDRSSPGYEQYF.